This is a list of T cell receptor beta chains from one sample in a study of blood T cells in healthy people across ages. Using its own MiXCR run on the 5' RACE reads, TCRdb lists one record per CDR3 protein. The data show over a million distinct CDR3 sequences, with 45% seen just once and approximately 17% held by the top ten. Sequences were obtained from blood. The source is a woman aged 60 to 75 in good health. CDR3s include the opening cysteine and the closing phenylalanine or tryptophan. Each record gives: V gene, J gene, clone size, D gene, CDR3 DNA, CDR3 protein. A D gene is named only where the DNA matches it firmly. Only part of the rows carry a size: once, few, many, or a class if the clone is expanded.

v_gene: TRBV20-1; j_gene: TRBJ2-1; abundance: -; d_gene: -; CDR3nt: TGCAGTGCTGAAATAGGGCCCGTGGTCTACAATGAGCAGTTCTTC; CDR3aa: CSAEIGPVVYNEQFF
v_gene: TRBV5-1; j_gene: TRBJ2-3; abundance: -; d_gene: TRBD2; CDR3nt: TGCGCCAGCAGCTTGAAGACTAGCGGAATTAGCACAGATACGCAGTATTTT; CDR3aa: CASSLKTSGISTDTQYF
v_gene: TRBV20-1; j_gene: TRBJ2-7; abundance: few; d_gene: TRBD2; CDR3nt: TGCAGTGCTAGAGATGATGGGACTAGCGGGAGAATAGGCGAGCAGTACTTC; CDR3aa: CSARDDGTSGRIGEQYF
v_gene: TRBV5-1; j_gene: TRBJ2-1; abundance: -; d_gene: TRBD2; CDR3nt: TGCGCCAGTACCCTAAGACCTAGTGAGCGGGAAAGGTTCTTC; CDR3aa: CASTLRPSERERFF
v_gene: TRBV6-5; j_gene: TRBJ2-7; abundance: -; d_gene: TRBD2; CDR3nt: TGTGCCAGCAGTTTCAGCGGACCTTCTTGGGGGGGCTACGAGCAGTACTTC; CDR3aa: CASSFSGPSWGGYEQYF
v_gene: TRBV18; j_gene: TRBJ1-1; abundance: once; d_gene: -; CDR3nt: TGTGCCAGCTCACCAGAAGCAGGGAAGGGGCAAAACACTGAAGCTTTCTTT; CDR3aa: CASSPEAGKGQNTEAFF
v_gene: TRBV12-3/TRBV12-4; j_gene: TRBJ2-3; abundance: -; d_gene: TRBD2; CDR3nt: TGTGCCAGCAGTAGCTCGGCAAGTCCATCACGGGGGGGTGCTTTAGGTACGCAGTATTTT; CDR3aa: CASSSSASPSRGGALGTQYF
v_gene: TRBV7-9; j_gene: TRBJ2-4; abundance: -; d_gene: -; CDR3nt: TGTGCCAGCAGCTCATCTACTAGCCTAGCCAAAAACATTCAGTACTTC; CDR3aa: CASSSSTSLAKNIQYF
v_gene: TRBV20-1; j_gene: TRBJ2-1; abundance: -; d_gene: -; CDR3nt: TGCAGTGCTGGAGGAATCGGTGAGCAGTTCTTC; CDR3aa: CSAGGIGEQFF
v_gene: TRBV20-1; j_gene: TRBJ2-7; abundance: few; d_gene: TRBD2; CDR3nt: TGCAGTGCTCCTTCAGCGGGAGGACCTACCTACGAGCAGTACTTC; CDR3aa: CSAPSAGGPTYEQYF
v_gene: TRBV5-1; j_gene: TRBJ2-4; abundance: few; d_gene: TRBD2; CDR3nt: TGCGCCAGCAGCTTGGCTCAGGGAGGGCCTAAAAACATTCAGTACTTC; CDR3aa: CASSLAQGGPKNIQYF
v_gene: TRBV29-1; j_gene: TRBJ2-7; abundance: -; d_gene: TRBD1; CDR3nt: TGCAGCGGGGGACAGGGAGACTACGAGCAGTACTTC; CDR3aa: CSGGQGDYEQYF
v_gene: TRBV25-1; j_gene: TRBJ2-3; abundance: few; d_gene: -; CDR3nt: TGTGCCAGCGGGGCAGGAGACACCACAGATACGCAGTATTTT; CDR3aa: CASGAGDTTDTQYF
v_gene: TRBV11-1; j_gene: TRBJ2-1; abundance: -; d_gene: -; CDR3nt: TGTGCCAGCAGCTTAGCGAGGAGGCCCCTCAACCCTTTTAATAATGAGCAGTTCTTC; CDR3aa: CASSLARRPLNPFNNEQFF
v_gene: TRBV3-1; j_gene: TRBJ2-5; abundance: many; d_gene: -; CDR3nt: TGTGCCAGCAGCCAATCGGCAGAGACCCAGTACTTC; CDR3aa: CASSQSAETQYF
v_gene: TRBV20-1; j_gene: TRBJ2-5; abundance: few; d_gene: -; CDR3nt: TGCAGTGCCCAGAAGAGTGGGGCGTTTCAAGAGACCCAGTACTTC; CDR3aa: CSAQKSGAFQETQYF
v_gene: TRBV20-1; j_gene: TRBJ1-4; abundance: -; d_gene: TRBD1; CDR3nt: TGCAGTGCTAGGCCGAACAGAGGTGGAGGGGGCAGTGAAAAACTGTTTTTT; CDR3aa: CSARPNRGGGGSEKLFF
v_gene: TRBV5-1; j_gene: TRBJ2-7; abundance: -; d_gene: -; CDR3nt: TGCGCCAGCAGCTTGGAGCCAGCGGACTACGAGCAGTACTTC; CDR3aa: CASSLEPADYEQYF
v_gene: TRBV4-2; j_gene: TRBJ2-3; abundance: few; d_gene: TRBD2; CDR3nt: TGTGCCAGCATGCTTGTAGCGGGAGGAACAGATACGCAGTATTTT; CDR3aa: CASMLVAGGTDTQYF
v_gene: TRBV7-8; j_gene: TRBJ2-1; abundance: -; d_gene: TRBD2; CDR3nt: TGTGCCAGCAGATCCCAAGCGGGGTACAATGAGCAGTTCTTC; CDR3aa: CASRSQAGYNEQFF
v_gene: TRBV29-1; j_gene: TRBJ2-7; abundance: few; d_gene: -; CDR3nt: TGCAGCGTTGAAGAGGCAACTTACGAGCAGTACTTC; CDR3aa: CSVEEATYEQYF
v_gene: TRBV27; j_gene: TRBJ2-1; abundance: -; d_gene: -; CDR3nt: TGTGCCAGCATTCCAACCGGGCACACGTTGGATGAGCAGTTCTTC; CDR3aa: CASIPTGHTLDEQFF
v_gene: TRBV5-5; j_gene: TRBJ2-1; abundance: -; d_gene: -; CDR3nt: TGTGCCAGCAGCTTGGCCGGGATACGGGGCAATGAGCAGTTCTTC; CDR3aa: CASSLAGIRGNEQFF
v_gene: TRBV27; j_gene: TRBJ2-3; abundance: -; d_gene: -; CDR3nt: TGTGCCAGCAGTTTATTATCATCTCGGCCAGATACGCAGTATTTT; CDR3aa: CASSLLSSRPDTQYF
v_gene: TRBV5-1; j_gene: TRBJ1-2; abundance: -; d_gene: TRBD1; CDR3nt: TGCGCCAACAGCTTGGAGGTCAGGGGGACTAACTATGGCTACACCTTC; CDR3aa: CANSLEVRGTNYGYTF
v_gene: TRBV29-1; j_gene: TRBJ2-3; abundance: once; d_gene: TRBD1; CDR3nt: TGCAGCGTTGAAGGAGGCAGGGGGACCACAGATGCGCAGTATTTT; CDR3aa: CSVEGGRGTTDAQYF
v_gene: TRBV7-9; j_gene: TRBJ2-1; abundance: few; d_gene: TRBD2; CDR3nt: TGTGCCAGCAGCGGCACTAGCGGTGCGAGCTCCTACAATGAGCAGTTCTTC; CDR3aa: CASSGTSGASSYNEQFF
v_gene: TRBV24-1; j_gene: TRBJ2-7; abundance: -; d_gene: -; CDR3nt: TGTGCCACCAGTGACCGGACGTCCTCAACCAACGAGCAGTACTTC; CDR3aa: CATSDRTSSTNEQYF